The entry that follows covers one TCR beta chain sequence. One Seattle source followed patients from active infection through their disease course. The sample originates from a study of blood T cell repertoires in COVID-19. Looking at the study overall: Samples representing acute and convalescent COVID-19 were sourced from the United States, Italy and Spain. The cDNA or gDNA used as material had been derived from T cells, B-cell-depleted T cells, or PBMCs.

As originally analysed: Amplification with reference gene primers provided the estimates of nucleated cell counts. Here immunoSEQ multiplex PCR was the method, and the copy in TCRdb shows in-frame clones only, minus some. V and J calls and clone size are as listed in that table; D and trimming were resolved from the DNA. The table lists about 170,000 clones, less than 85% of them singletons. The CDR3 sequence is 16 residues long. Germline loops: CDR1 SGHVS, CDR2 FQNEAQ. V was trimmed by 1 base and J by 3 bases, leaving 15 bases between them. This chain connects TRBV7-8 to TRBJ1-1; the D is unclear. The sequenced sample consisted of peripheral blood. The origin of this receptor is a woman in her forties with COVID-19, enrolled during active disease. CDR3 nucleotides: TGTGCCAGCAGCTTAGTGGTGCGCCGCGGGGACACTGAAGCTTTCTTT. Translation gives CASSLVVRRGDTEAFF.